This T cell receptor (beta chain) was observed in a study of T cell responses to AZD1222 COVID-19 vaccine. Study-wide points: Repertoire sampling was restricted to post-peak T cell response timepoints. Only six or seven AZD1222 recipients tested seropositive at baseline. The span of vaccine-associated CD4 TCRs extended across spike, with dominance at 160-218 and 743-854.

TCRdb keeps only in-frame clones here, not all; method: immunoSEQ multiplex PCR. The table records some 100,000 clones, approximately 90% of them present only once. Germline-derived CDR1 and CDR2 are KGHDR and SFDVKD. This CDR3 is built from 16 residues. The ends lost 3 bases at V and 0 bases at J; junction bases unmatched: 5. With regard to this clone: The antigen remains undetermined.

This receptor was taken from an adult who received the AZD1222 COVID-19 vaccine. The chain joins TRBV24-1 to TRBJ2-3, with 7 positions matching TRBD1. Sample: peripheral blood, taken 28 days after the second AZD1222 dose. In nucleotides, the CDR3 is TGTGCCACCAGTGATCCGCCGGGACAGAGCACAGATACGCAGTATTTT. Translated, it gives CATSDPPGQSTDTQYF.